The clone carrying this T cell receptor (beta chain) was found many times. Antigen unknown. TCRbeta library construction was performed incorporating unique molecular identifiers. Via MiXCR, TCRdb re-called the PCR reads, giving one row per CDR3 protein. Of over 90,000 distinct CDR3 sequences listed, roughly 7.2% are singletons. CDR3 length: 19 residues. The germline V gene has CDR1 DFQATT and CDR2 SNEGSKA (reference sequence). The J segment lost 2 bases and the V segment lost 4 bases, leaving 12 bases of the junction unmatched. This sample was included in a study of T-cell reconstitution after alpha-beta-depleted transplantation in children. Study results and caveats: Day-60 TCRbeta diversity that was high in some patients was derived from surviving recipient T cells and thymic progenitors. Reportedly, alpha-beta T cells present about two months post-transplant originated from several hundred expanded clones of graft origin. Newly produced T cells mostly provided counts and TCRbeta diversity after one year, as hyperexpanded clones declined.

The sample was PBMCs, taken before TCRalphabeta/CD19-depleted stem cell transplant. This chain uses TRBV20-1 with TRBJ2-3, with 16 bases lining up with TRBD2. The sequence was obtained from a boy aged 2 to 9 with acute lymphoblastic leukemia, due to receive a stem cell transplant. CDR3 region: CSAKEGGLAGGLPTDTQYF. CDR3 DNA sequence: TGCAGTGCTAAAGAAGGGGGACTAGCGGGGGGGCTCCCCACAGATACGCAGTATTTT.